These T cell receptor beta chains were read from a single sample in a study of regulatory T cells in long-lasting Graves disease. Each CDR3 protein gets one entry after TCRdb re-called the multiplex PCR reads with MiXCR. The sample lists fewer than 400,000 distinct CDR3 sequences, roughly 18% occurring once. Sample: peripheral blood mononuclear cells (PBMCs), taken at new diagnosis, from a patient treated with antithyroid drugs. The receptors here all came from a female donor with Graves disease. The CDR3 runs from the conserved cysteine through the conserved F or W. D genes are given only for firm matches. Rows give clone size only sometimes, using once, few, many, or a class for an expanded clone.

>many|TRBV3-1|-|TRBJ2-1
CASSQTGGEQFF
TGTGCCAGCAGCCAAACAGGTGGTGAGCAGTTCTTC
>few|TRBV12-3/TRBV12-4|-|TRBJ2-5
CASSWDSQETQYF
TGTGCCAGCAGTTGGGACTCCCAAGAGACCCAGTACTTC
>many|TRBV12-3/TRBV12-4|TRBD2|TRBJ2-7
CASSRSGEQYF
TGTGCCAGCAGCCGTAGCGGGGAGCAGTACTTC
>-|TRBV2|TRBD2|TRBJ2-7
CASSKSGSGSYEQYF
TGTGCCAGCAGTAAGAGCGGGAGTGGGTCCTACGAGCAGTACTTC
>few|TRBV10-3|TRBD2|TRBJ2-7
CAIRVGLAGPYEQYF
TGTGCCATCAGGGTAGGACTAGCGGGACCCTACGAGCAGTACTTC
>many|TRBV6-5|-|TRBJ2-1
CASSYVYNEQFF
TGTGCCAGCAGTTACGTATACAATGAGCAGTTCTTC
>-|TRBV28|-|TRBJ1-4
CASSSRPLGEKLFF
TGTGCCAGCAGTTCCAGACCATTGGGGGAAAAACTGTTTTTT
>many|TRBV11-3|-|TRBJ2-7
CASSRARGSGTYEQYF
TGTGCCAGCAGCCGGGCGCGGGGTAGTGGGACCTACGAGCAGTACTTC
>few|TRBV18|-|TRBJ2-7
CASSLAGQGHYEQYF
TGTGCCAGCTCACTGGCGGGCCAGGGGCACTACGAGCAGTACTTC
>many|TRBV6-1|-|TRBJ2-3
CASSERPRGGTDTQYF
TGTGCCAGCAGTGAACGACCCCGGGGAGGCACAGATACGCAGTATTTT
>many|TRBV20-1|-|TRBJ2-5
CSAEGTGETQYF
TGCAGTGCTGAGGGGACCGGAGAGACCCAGTACTTC
>many|TRBV19|-|TRBJ2-7
CASSRMDSLEQYF
TGTGCCAGTAGTAGAATGGACAGCTTGGAGCAGTACTTC
>-|TRBV20-1|-|TRBJ2-3
CSASRGGTDTQYF
TGCAGTGCTAGCCGGGGAGGCACAGATACGCAGTATTTT
>many|TRBV28|-|TRBJ1-5
CASSLRGSQPQHF
TGTGCCAGCAGTTTAAGGGGCAGTCAGCCCCAGCATTTT
>many|TRBV27|-|TRBJ2-2
CASSGAGTGELFF
TGTGCCAGCAGTGGGGCAGGCACCGGGGAGCTGTTTTTT
>-|TRBV7-2|TRBD2|TRBJ2-1
CASSLGGLAVTSSYNEQFF
TGTGCCAGCAGCTTAGGTGGACTAGCGGTTACTTCCTCCTACAATGAGCAGTTCTTC
>many|TRBV12-3/TRBV12-4|-|TRBJ1-5
CASSLKGGGGQPQHF
TGTGCCAGCAGTTTAAAGGGGGGGGGAGGGCAGCCCCAGCATTTT
>-|TRBV20-1|TRBD2|TRBJ2-2
CSASTASGRFTGELFF
TGCAGTGCTAGTACGGCTAGCGGGAGGTTCACCGGGGAGCTGTTTTTT
>once|TRBV12-5|TRBD2|TRBJ2-1
CASVHPGGFEQFF
TGTGCTAGTGTTCACCCGGGGGGGTTTGAGCAGTTCTTC
>few|TRBV10-1|TRBD2|TRBJ2-1
CASSAGGGIATYNEQFF
TGCGCCAGCAGTGCAGGCGGGGGGATTGCGACCTACAATGAGCAGTTCTTC
>-|TRBV7-9|TRBD1|TRBJ1-4
CASSELEEQGTSSTNEKLFF
TGTGCCAGCAGCGAGCTAGAGGAACAGGGGACTTCGTCAACTAATGAAAAACTGTTTTTT
>few|TRBV28|TRBD2|TRBJ2-7
CAINPGTSGTYEQYF
TGTGCCATTAACCCCGGGACTAGCGGAACCTACGAGCAGTACTTC
>many|TRBV2|-|TRBJ1-5
CASSAGAQNQPQHF
TGTGCCAGCAGTGCAGGGGCGCAGAATCAGCCCCAGCATTTT
>-|TRBV19|TRBD1|TRBJ2-5
CASSPTSDRGRETQYF
TGTGCCAGTAGTCCCACCTCGGACAGGGGCCGAGAGACCCAGTACTTC
>many|TRBV29-1|TRBD1|TRBJ1-1
CSARGLKTEAFF
TGCAGCGCCAGGGGGCTCAAGACTGAAGCTTTCTTT
>-|TRBV7-2|TRBD2|TRBJ2-1
CASSLATTSGLLLNEQFF
TGTGCCAGCAGCTTAGCAACGACTAGCGGATTACTACTCAATGAGCAGTTCTTC
>-|TRBV5-1|TRBD1|TRBJ2-1
CASSWGQEGNEQFF
TGCGCCAGCAGCTGGGGACAGGAGGGCAATGAGCAGTTCTTC
>many|TRBV24-1|-|TRBJ2-1
CATSGERDMINEQFF
TGTGCCACTTCGGGCGAGCGGGACATGATAAATGAGCAGTTCTTC
>many|TRBV6-2/TRBV6-3|-|TRBJ1-4
CASSALGGASGEKLFF
TGTGCCAGCAGTGCCCTTGGCGGGGCCTCAGGGGAAAAACTGTTTTTT
>few|TRBV19|TRBD2|TRBJ2-3
CASRARLASTDTQYF
TGTGCCAGTAGGGCCCGACTAGCTAGCACAGATACGCAGTATTTT
>many|TRBV20-1|-|TRBJ1-4
CSALDSLNEKLFF
TGCAGTGCTCTGGACAGCCTAAATGAAAAACTGTTTTTT
>-|TRBV12-3/TRBV12-4|TRBD2|TRBJ2-1
CASSTAGTSGSRDNEQFF
TGTGCCAGCAGTACCGCCGGGACTAGCGGGAGTAGGGATAATGAGCAGTTCTTC
>many|TRBV12-3/TRBV12-4|TRBD2|TRBJ2-1
CASSSPGGGNEQFF
TGTGCCAGCAGTTCCCCTGGGGGGGGCAATGAGCAGTTCTTC
>many|TRBV2|-|TRBJ2-1
CASRELGRQFF
TGTGCCAGCAGGGAACTAGGGCGCCAGTTCTTC
>many|TRBV28|-|TRBJ1-5
CASERGNQPQHF
TGTGCCAGCGAAAGGGGTAATCAGCCCCAGCATTTT
>many|TRBV9|-|TRBJ2-1
CASSEMRGSSYNEQFF
TGTGCCAGCAGCGAAATGAGAGGAAGCTCCTACAATGAGCAGTTCTTC
>many|TRBV29-1|TRBD2|TRBJ2-4
CSVSKAGGRNIQYF
TGCAGCGTCTCGAAGGCGGGAGGTCGGAACATTCAGTACTTC
>many|TRBV10-3|-|TRBJ2-1
CAINQDLQEKGQFF
TGTGCCATCAACCAGGACCTCCAGGAAAAAGGGCAGTTCTTC